The present entry profiles one T cell receptor beta chain with its context. This clone's antigen is unknown. One base away there is no much larger clone; base qualities are not given. This record belongs to a study of vaccination effects on CD4 cells after COVID-19 (dated by TCRdb to the early 2020s). Looking at the study overall: Participants received two doses of either the BNT162b2 or the mRNA-1273 mRNA SARS-CoV-2 vaccine. In both COVID-19 convalescent patients and infection-naive vaccine recipients, the study compared SARS-CoV-2 spike-specific CD4+ TCR repertoires from before mRNA vaccination with those from after it. A total of 9 to 11 COVID-19 convalescent patients and several SARS-CoV-2-naive healthy vaccine recipients were included in the full study. Cultures from other donors in the study were sequenced with the Oncomine TCR Beta short-read assay on an Illumina iSeq 100.

The ViraFEST assay stimulated PBMC with viral peptide pools and then used TCR sequencing to identify antigen-specific CD4+ T cell clonotypes by expansion. After less than 13 days of culture, CD4+ T cells were isolated with the EasySep CD4+ T cell isolation kit. Healthy vaccine recipients had no prior SARS-CoV-2 infection, confirmed by negative nucleocapsid antibodies before and after vaccination. About 2.1 million PBMC per well were cultured in IMDM with around 5% human AB serum, 9 to 10 IU/ml IL-2 and gentamicin, plus 10 ug/ml peptides. On days 3 and 7, half of the culture medium was replaced with fresh IL-2-containing medium. Unless otherwise noted, each peptide stimulation condition was cultured in triplicate wells. PBMC were separated from whole blood using Ficoll-Paque Plus gradient centrifugation and were then either cryopreserved at -140C or used fresh. The overlapping peptide pools covered the spike proteins of SARS-CoV-2 as well as those of the common cold coronaviruses HCoV-NL63, HCoV-OC43 and HCoV-229E. The QIAamp micro DNA kit was used to extract genomic DNA from the cultured CD4+ T cells.

Receptor amplification or capture employed the immunoSEQ multiplex PCR assay. DNA from the cultured, isolated CD4+ T cells was subjected to TCR beta CDR3 sequencing. The paper's processing steps were these. The analysis removed non-productive TCR sequences, trimmed reads to the CDR3 region, and retained only CDR3s that were 7 or more amino acids long. The MANAFEST web app was used to identify antigen-specific clonotypes by comparing expansion in peptide wells with expansion in reference cultures. To be called positive, a clone needed expansion at FDR<0.05 compared with the reference and with all other wells, an odds ratio greater than 5, and a frequency greater than 0.1% in two replicate wells. A clonotype was called cross-reactive if it was significantly expanded both in SARS-CoV-2 spike wells and in at least one common cold coronavirus spike condition. Levenshtein distance calculated with the stringdist R package was used to assess CDR3 similarity, and unrooted trees were constructed with ape in R 3.6.1. The table was pulled from immuneACCESS by TCRdb, which kept in-frame rearrangements only. Such tables lose some clones; where checked, under half of the loss comes from unresolved V genes, and the rest has no known cause. V and J calls and clone size follow that table, whereas D and trimming were derived from the DNA. The sample table shows approximately 82,000 clones, and approximately 81% are seen once. Roughly 1.7% of the sample lies in the top ten.

Broader findings and caveats from the paper: Among healthy vaccine recipients, nearly all vaccine-induced clones were SARS-CoV-2 mono-reactive, and only 1 of 255 was cross-reactive with common cold coronaviruses. The study was limited by a small number of convalescent patients and lacked early post-infection timepoints. Both infection-induced and vaccine-induced clones contracted markedly at late post-vaccination timepoints, which is consistent with waning T cell responses.

This TCR came from a human donor who received a COVID-19 vaccine. Sample: CD4+ T cells from PBMCs cultured with HCoV-229E spike peptides, taken before COVID-19 vaccination. The cell subset or site label of this sample denotes: HCoV-229E spike overlapping peptide pool stimulation.

The CDR3 protein: CASSRPEGNTEAFF. The DNA reads TGTGCCAGCAGCCGCCCTGAGGGCAACACTGAAGCTTTCTTT. The V and J genes are TRBV14 and TRBJ1-1; no D segment can be confidently identified. From its cysteine to its phenylalanine, the CDR3 spans 14 amino acids. Just CDR3 DNA is preserved here, 42 bases in frame from base 1. From the germline V gene, CDR1 is SGHDN and CDR2 is FVKESK. Relative to germline, V is 4 bases shorter and J is 2 bases shorter, with 11 bases between their ends.